Listed below are T cell receptor beta chains from one sample, sequenced in a study of CD8+ T cells in alopecia areata. TCRdb's copy holds only in-frame clones and misses some; the assay was immunoSEQ multiplex PCR. The sample yields around 190,000 clones, over 60% seen once. Material: CD4+ T cells sorted from blood, obtained at week 4, from a patient treated with tofacitinib. Every receptor here comes from a human donor with alopecia areata. Both conserved end residues are part of each CDR3. A D gene is named only where the DNA matches it firmly. Not all rows give a size; the values are once, few, many and, for expanded clones, a class.

clone_size	d_call	v_call	j_call	cdr3_nt	cdr3_aa
few	-	TRBV11-2	TRBJ1-4	TGTGCCAGCGGAAGGGCGACTAATGAAAAACTGTTTTTT	CASGRATNEKLFF
-	TRBD2	TRBV2	TRBJ2-7	TGTGCCAGCAGTGAAGAACTAGCGGGGGCCGAGCAGTACTTC	CASSEELAGAEQYF
-	-	TRBV7-9	TRBJ2-3	TGTGCTGAGAGGATATGGGACACAGATACGCAGTATTTT	CAERIWDTDTQYF
-	-	TRBV4-3	TRBJ2-5	TGCGCCAGCAGCCAAGTGGGGATGCGTAGTGGGACCCAGTACTTC	CASSQVGMRSGTQYF
few	-	TRBV23-1	TRBJ2-3	TGCGCCACCATACGGGGCACAGATACGCAGTATTTT	CATIRGTDTQYF
few	TRBD2	TRBV6-5	TRBJ2-1	TGTGCCGCGACTTCAGCGGGGGAAGGCTACAATGAGCAGTTCTTC	CAATSAGEGYNEQFF
-	-	TRBV2	TRBJ2-2	TGTGCCAGCAGTGAAGTTGTCGGGGAGCTGTTTTTT	CASSEVVGELFF
few	TRBD2	TRBV25-1	TRBJ2-3	TGTGCCAGCGGAGCGGGGGGAAACACAGATACGCAGTATTTT	CASGAGGNTDTQYF
-	TRBD1	TRBV4-3	TRBJ1-5	TGCGCCAGCAGCCAGGGGTCCGGGACAGGGGGCAGTCAGCCCCAGCATTTT	CASSQGSGTGGSQPQHF
-	-	TRBV5-1	TRBJ2-7	TGCGCCAGCAGCTTGGCGGTCGCAGGGAAATACGAGCAGTACTTC	CASSLAVAGKYEQYF
-	-	TRBV6-6	TRBJ2-2	TGTGCCAGCAGTTACGGGGGTAGCTCCGGGGAGCTGTTTTTT	CASSYGGSSGELFF
-	TRBD2	TRBV5-6	TRBJ2-4	TGTGCCAGCAGCTCGGGCGGGGGACGTCTAGCCAAAAACATTCAGTACTTC	CASSSGGGRLAKNIQYF
few	-	TRBV7-2	TRBJ1-1	TGTGCCAGCAGCTCCTTCCACACTGAAGCTTTCTTT	CASSSFHTEAFF
-	TRBD2	TRBV29-1	TRBJ2-7	TGCAGCGTGGCTAGCGGGGGGGTTTACGAGCAGTACTTC	CSVASGGVYEQYF
-	-	TRBV9	TRBJ2-3	TGTGCCAGCAGCGTAGGTACTACCTATGGCACAGATACGCAGTATTTT	CASSVGTTYGTDTQYF
-	-	TRBV30	TRBJ2-3	TGTGCCTCGGCGGGGGCTAGCACAGATACGCAGTATTTT	CASAGASTDTQYF
-	-	TRBV6-5	TRBJ1-6	TGTGCCAGCAGATCGCCGGATTTTGGTAATTCACCCCTCCACTTT	CASRSPDFGNSPLHF
-	-	TRBV29-1	TRBJ2-1	TGCAGCGCGGAACACTATGGGGCCGAAAATGAGCAGTTCTTC	CSAEHYGAENEQFF
-	-	TRBV4-2	TRBJ2-3	TGTGCCAGCAGCCATCTTGCGGGGTCTAGGGGCACAGATACGCAGTATTTT	CASSHLAGSRGTDTQYF
-	TRBD1	TRBV2	TRBJ2-7	TGTGCCAGCAGTGACCTGACAGGGCGGACCTACGAGCAGTACTTC	CASSDLTGRTYEQYF
-	-	TRBV29-1	TRBJ1-2	TGCAGCGTTGAAAGGGGTCGGTCCTATGGCTACACCTTC	CSVERGRSYGYTF
few	TRBD2	TRBV10-3	TRBJ2-7	TGTGCCATCAGTGAAACCGGGACTAGCGGCTCCTACGAGCAGTACTTC	CAISETGTSGSYEQYF
-	TRBD1	TRBV29-1	TRBJ1-1	TGCAGCGTTCTACTTGGACAGGCGAACACTGAAGCTTTCTTT	CSVLLGQANTEAFF
once	TRBD1	TRBV7-9	TRBJ1-5	TGTGCCAGCAGCGAGGGAGACAGGGGTGGCAATCAGCCCCAGCATTTT	CASSEGDRGGNQPQHF
-	-	TRBV7-2	TRBJ2-5	TGTGCCAGCAGCTTGTGGGGAGCCCCGGGAGAGACCCAGTACTTC	CASSLWGAPGETQYF
-	-	TRBV7-2	TRBJ2-2	TGTGCCAGCACGATGGGCTTCACCGGGGAGCTGTTTTTT	CASTMGFTGELFF
-	-	TRBV30	TRBJ1-2	TGTGGGGAAGGGAACAACTATGGCTACACCTTC	CGEGNNYGYTF
-	TRBD1	TRBV29-1	TRBJ2-7	TGCAGCGTCAGACAGGGTAGCTCCTACGAGCAGTACTTC	CSVRQGSSYEQYF
-	TRBD1	TRBV6-1	TRBJ2-7	TGTGCCAGCACTAAGGGACAGTACGAGCAGTACTTC	CASTKGQYEQYF
-	TRBD1	TRBV7-2	TRBJ2-5	TGTGCCAGCAGCCTTCAGTGGGGACAGGGCCAAGAGACCCAGTACTTC	CASSLQWGQGQETQYF
few	-	TRBV2	TRBJ2-6	TGTGCCAGCAACCCGGGGGTGGCCAACGTCCTGACTTTC	CASNPGVANVLTF
-	TRBD1	TRBV7-2	TRBJ1-4	TGTGCCAGCAGCTTTACCGGGACAGCTAATGAAAAACTGTTTTTT	CASSFTGTANEKLFF
-	TRBD1	TRBV4-3	TRBJ1-2	TGCGCCAGCAGCCCGGACAGGGGCCACTATGGCTACACCTTC	CASSPDRGHYGYTF
few	TRBD1	TRBV7-8	TRBJ1-6	TGTGCCACTAGGGACAGGACCCGTACCTATAATTCACCCCTCCACTTT	CATRDRTRTYNSPLHF
-	-	TRBV4-2	TRBJ2-5	TGTGCCAGCAGCCAAGAGGGGCCCCCTATGTACCAAGAGACCCAGTACTTC	CASSQEGPPMYQETQYF
-	TRBD1	TRBV5-6	TRBJ1-6	TGTGCCAGCAGCTTGGGACAGGGACCTTCACCCCTCCACTTT	CASSLGQGPSPLHF
-	-	TRBV5-1	TRBJ1-2	TGCGCCAGCAGCGAATCCGCTAACTATGGCTACACCTTC	CASSESANYGYTF
-	-	TRBV30	TRBJ1-1	TGTGCCTGGAGTGTACGGGGCAGAAACACTGAAGCTTTCTTT	CAWSVRGRNTEAFF
-	-	TRBV11-2	TRBJ2-1	TGTGCCAGCAGCTTGGGACCGGGTATGGGTGACAATGAGCAGTTCTTC	CASSLGPGMGDNEQFF
-	TRBD2	TRBV29-1	TRBJ2-5	TGCAGCGTCGTCCCAGCTGCGGGGGGACAAGAGACCCAGTACTTC	CSVVPAAGGQETQYF
few	-	TRBV29-1	TRBJ1-1	TGCAGCGGACTGGGACTGTCGAACACTGAAGCTTTCTTT	CSGLGLSNTEAFF
-	-	TRBV4-2	TRBJ1-2	TGTGCCAGCAGCCAAGATTATGGTCAGGCTGCCTATGGCTACACCTTC	CASSQDYGQAAYGYTF
-	-	TRBV27	TRBJ2-7	TGTGCCAGCAGTCCATCCGGTCGTCGATACGAGCAGTACTTC	CASSPSGRRYEQYF
once	-	TRBV14	TRBJ1-1	TGTGCCAGCAGCCAAGAGGTTATGAACACTGAAGCTTTCTTT	CASSQEVMNTEAFF
-	-	TRBV6-1	TRBJ1-5	TGTGCCAGCAGTGAAGTCCCATTAAGCCAGCCCCAGCATTTT	CASSEVPLSQPQHF
few	-	TRBV9	TRBJ2-5	TGTGCCAGCAGCCCTGGGCCTATACAAGAGACCCAGTACTTC	CASSPGPIQETQYF
-	-	TRBV11-2	TRBJ2-5	TGTGCCAGCCTTGGACGGGCTGAAGAGACCCAGTACTTC	CASLGRAEETQYF
few	-	TRBV6-5	TRBJ1-4	TGTGCCAGCAGTTATCCAGGAGGAGAAAAACTGTTTTTT	CASSYPGGEKLFF
-	TRBD1	TRBV6-1	TRBJ1-6	TGTGCCAGCAGTGTCTCCCCCGGGACAGAGAATTCACCCCTCCACTTT	CASSVSPGTENSPLHF
few	-	TRBV14	TRBJ2-5	TGTGCCAGCAGCCAAGTTGGGAGGCAGGGCGGAGGAGAGACCCAGTACTTC	CASSQVGRQGGGETQYF
-	-	TRBV23-1	TRBJ1-6	TGCGCCAGCGACGGTAATAATTCACCCCTCCACTTT	CASDGNNSPLHF
once	TRBD2	TRBV7-9	TRBJ2-3	TGTGCCATCGATACTAGCGGAAGCACAGATACGCAGTATTTT	CAIDTSGSTDTQYF
-	TRBD1	TRBV7-2	TRBJ1-1	TGTGCCAGCAGCTTGAGACAGGGGAACACTGAAGCTTTCTTT	CASSLRQGNTEAFF
-	TRBD1	TRBV5-8	TRBJ1-6	TGTGCCAGCAGCACGGGACAGTTTAATTCACCCCTCCACTTT	CASSTGQFNSPLHF
-	-	TRBV6-1	TRBJ1-2	TGTGCCAGCAGATTGGACGGGAACTATGGCTACACCTTC	CASRLDGNYGYTF